One sample yielded the 10 T cell receptor beta chains listed below, sequenced in a study of Graves' ophthalmopathy and Graves' hyperthyroidism. RNA transcripts provided the template for amplifying TCR beta CDR3 regions. An opening RT-PCR round employed HTBI primers and preceded a second-round multiplex PCR. TCRdb itself ran the multiplex PCR reads through MiXCR, one entry per CDR3 protein. The repertoire consists of 150,000 or so distinct CDR3 sequences, with less than 45% occurring once and the leading ten covering around 5.8%. The specimen sequenced was peripheral blood. The receptor set was obtained from a middle-aged woman with Graves' ophthalmopathy.

This clonotype was counted many times. The chain uses TRBV19 and TRBJ2-5; D is unresolved. The ends were cut back, 3 bases at V and 6 bases at J, with 5 bases in the middle. The germline gives CDR1 LNHDA, CDR2 SQIVND (reference sequence). The CDR3 length is 11 residues. CDR3 in DNA: TGTGCCAGTAGTATGGGGAAGACCCAGTACTTC. It specifies CASSMGKTQYF.

The chain joins TRBV6-5 to TRBJ2-5; D remains unclear. CDR1 MNHEY and CDR2 SVGAGI come from the germline V gene. V lost 4 bases, J lost 5 bases, and 11 bases lay in between. CDR3 length equals 13 residues. In DNA, the CDR3 is TGTGCCAGCAGTTCGGGCCCTAGGGAGACCCAGTACTTC. Amino acid sequence: CASSSGPRETQYF.

This clonotype came up many times. The chain joins TRBV18 to TRBJ2-5; 11 bases are a match to TRBD2. Germline V gene lookup returns CDR1 KGHSH and CDR2 LQKENI. V shed 2 bases and J 4 bases; nucleotides not matched to a gene: 3. The CDR3 is 15 residues long. CDR3 region: CASSPSTSGTETQYF. The DNA for the CDR3 is TGTGCCAGCTCACCATCGACTAGCGGGACAGAGACCCAGTACTTC.

The chain recombines TRBV6-5 with TRBJ2-2; D is unclear. Germline CDR1 reads MNHEY; CDR2 reads SVGAGI. The CDR3 has 16 amino acids. V was pared by 1 base and J by 3 bases, with 12 bases between. CDR3 residues: CASSYLPPGYTGELFF. CDR3 bases: TGTGCCAGCAGTTACTTGCCGCCAGGCTACACCGGGGAGCTGTTTTTT.

There are many counts of this clonotype. This chain connects TRBV6-1 to TRBJ1-2; TRBD1 agrees at 8 bases. The V gene's germline CDR1 is MNHNS and CDR2 SASEGT. The CDR3 consists of 15 residues. The junction had 6 bases not matched to a gene; V was cut back by 2 bases and J by 4 bases. CDR3 sequence reads: CASSELQGAAYGYTF. In DNA form, the CDR3 reads TGTGCCAGCAGTGAATTGCAGGGGGCGGCCTATGGCTACACCTTC.

This clonotype was found many times. This rearrangement joins TRBV5-4 to TRBJ1-1, with D possibly matching TRBD1 (6 bases). This CDR3 contains 15 residues. V lost 5 bases and J lost 0, with 14 bases in between. Per germline, CDR1 SGHNT and CDR2 YYREEE (reference sequence). The CDR3 DNA is TGTGCCAGCAGACCCAGGACAGACATGAACACTGAAGCTTTCTTT. Protein product: CASRPRTDMNTEAFF.

The chain couples TRBV30 to TRBJ2-7; D gene uncertain. CDR1 is GTSNPN, CDR2 SVGIG, per germline (reference sequence). The CDR3 loop spans 11 amino acids. V was shortened by 6 bases and J by 3 bases, with 9 bases between the two germline ends. CDR3 protein: CACQQDYEQYF. The DNA for the CDR3 is TGTGCCTGCCAGCAGGACTACGAGCAGTACTTC. Using reference TRBV30 and TRBJ2-7 for the parts outside the CDR3, the full variable domain is SQTIHQWPATLVQPVGSPLSLECTVEGTSNPNLYWYRQAAGRGLQLLFYSVGIGQISSEVPQNLSASRPQDRQFILSSKKLLLSDSGFYLCACQQDYEQYFGPGTRLTVT.

This clonotype has a count of ten or more. The chain couples TRBV5-1 to TRBJ2-7; D gene unclear. With 0 bases removed from V and 2 bases from J, the gap between germline ends came to 15 bases. This CDR3 comprises 16 residues. CDR1 is SGHRS, CDR2 YFSETQ, per germline. The CDR3 loop reads CASSLEGTGLAYEQYF. The CDR3 nucleotides read TGCGCCAGCAGCTTGGAGGGCACTGGCCTAGCCTACGAGCAGTACTTC.

The chain has TRBV6-2 or TRBV6-3 and TRBJ2-5; no clear D. The germline V gene has CDR1 MNHEY and CDR2 SVGEGT. The CDR3 extends over 13 amino acids. V dropped 2 bases and J dropped 4 bases, with 8 bases sitting between them. In DNA form, the CDR3 reads TGTGCCAGCAGTTACGGACCTATAGAGACCCAGTACTTC. Its protein is CASSYGPIETQYF.

This clonotype was observed at least ten times. The J gene is TRBJ1-1, the V gene TRBV5-5, with D unresolved. V lost 6 bases to trimming and J lost 4 bases, with 16 bases between them. CDR1 SGHKS and CDR2 YYEKEE come from the germline V gene (reference sequence). The CDR3 is 14 amino acids. CDR3 bases: TGTGCCAGCACCACGACCCCTAGGGCCACTGAAGCTTTCTTT. This sequence encodes CASTTTPRATEAFF.